This T cell receptor (beta chain) was documented in a study of OX40 agonist ivuxolimab in advanced cancers. Notes on the study in general: In the 0.1 to 3.0 mg/kg range, CD4+ and CD8+ blood T cells had expanded clonally by week 6.

Repertoires were generated with immunoSEQ multiplex PCR, while TCRdb's copy carries only in-frame clones and drops some. The data hold 45,000 to 50,000 clones, with roughly nine tenths observed a single time. Turning to this clone: Antigen: not known.

The length of the CDR3 is 13 residues. Germline V lookup: CDR1 SEHNR, CDR2 FQNEAQ (reference sequence). Trimming pared 5 bases from V and 7 bases from J, leaving 12 bases between. The sequencing here drew on CD4+ or CD8+ T cells sorted from blood, taken in a trial of the OX40 agonist ivuxolimab. This TCR was recovered from an adult with an advanced solid tumor such as melanoma, head and neck, liver or kidney cancer. This sequence joins TRBV7-9 and TRBJ2-1; perhaps D is TRBD1 or TRBD2 (6 bases each). The CDR3 region is CASSARGQNEQFF. The CDR3 region has the DNA TGTGCCAGCAGCGCCCGGGGGCAGAATGAGCAGTTCTTC.